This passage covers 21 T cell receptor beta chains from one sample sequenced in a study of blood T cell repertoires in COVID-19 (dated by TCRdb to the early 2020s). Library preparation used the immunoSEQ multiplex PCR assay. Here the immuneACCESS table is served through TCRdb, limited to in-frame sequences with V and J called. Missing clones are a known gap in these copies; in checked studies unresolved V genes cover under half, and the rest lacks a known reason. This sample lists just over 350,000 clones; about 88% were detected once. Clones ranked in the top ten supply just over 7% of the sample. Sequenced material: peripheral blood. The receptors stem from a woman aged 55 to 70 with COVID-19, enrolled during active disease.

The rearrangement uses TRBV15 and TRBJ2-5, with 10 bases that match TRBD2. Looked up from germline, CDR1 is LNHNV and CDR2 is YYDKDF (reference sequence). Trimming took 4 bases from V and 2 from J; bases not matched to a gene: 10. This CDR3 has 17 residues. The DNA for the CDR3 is TGTGCCACCAGCAAGCCAGCGGGGGGGCAACAACAAGAGACCCAGTACTTC. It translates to CATSKPAGGQQQETQYF.

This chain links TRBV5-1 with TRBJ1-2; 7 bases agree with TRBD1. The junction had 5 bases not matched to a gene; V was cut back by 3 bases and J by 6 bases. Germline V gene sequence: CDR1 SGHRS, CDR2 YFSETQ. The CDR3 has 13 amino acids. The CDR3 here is CASSWTGGDGYTF. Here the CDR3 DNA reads TGCGCCAGCAGCTGGACAGGTGGAGATGGCTACACCTTC. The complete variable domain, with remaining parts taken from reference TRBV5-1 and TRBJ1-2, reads KAGVTQTPRYLIKTRGQQVTLSCSPISGHRSVSWYQQTPGQGLQFLFEYFSETQRNKGNFPGRFSGRQFSNSRSEMNVSTLELGDSALYLCASSWTGGDGYTFGSGTRLTVV.

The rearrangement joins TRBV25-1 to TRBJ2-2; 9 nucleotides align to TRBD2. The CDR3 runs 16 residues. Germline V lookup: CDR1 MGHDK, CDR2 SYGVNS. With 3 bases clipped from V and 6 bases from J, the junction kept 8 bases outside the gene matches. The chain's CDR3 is CASSDIGTSPAGELFF. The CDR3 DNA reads TGTGCCAGCAGTGACATTGGGACTAGCCCCGCCGGGGAGCTGTTTTTT.

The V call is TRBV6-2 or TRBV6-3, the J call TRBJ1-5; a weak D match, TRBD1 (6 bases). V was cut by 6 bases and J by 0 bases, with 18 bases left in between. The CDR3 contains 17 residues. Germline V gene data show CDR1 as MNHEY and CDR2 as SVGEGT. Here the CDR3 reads CASSPLRGGYSNQPQHF. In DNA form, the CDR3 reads TGTGCCAGCAGCCCACTCAGGGGTGGATATAGCAATCAGCCCCAGCATTTT.

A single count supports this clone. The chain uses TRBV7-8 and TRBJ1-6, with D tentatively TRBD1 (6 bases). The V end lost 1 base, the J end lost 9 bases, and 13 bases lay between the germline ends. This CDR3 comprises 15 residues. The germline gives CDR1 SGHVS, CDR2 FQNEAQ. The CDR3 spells CASSLVWDTGSPLHF. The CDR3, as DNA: TGTGCCAGCAGCTTAGTCTGGGACACCGGTTCACCCCTCCACTTT.

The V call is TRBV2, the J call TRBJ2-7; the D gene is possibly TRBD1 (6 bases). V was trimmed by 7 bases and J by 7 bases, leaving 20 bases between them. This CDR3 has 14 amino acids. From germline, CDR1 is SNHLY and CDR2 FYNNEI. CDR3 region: CASILGTGNWEQYF. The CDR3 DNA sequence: TGTGCCAGCATACTTGGAACAGGGAACTGGGAGCAGTACTTC.

CDR3 sequence reads: CASSGTGPLFYGYTF. CDR3 bases: TGTGCCAGCAGCGGGACAGGGCCATTATTCTATGGCTACACCTTC. The V and J genes are TRBV2 and TRBJ1-2, with 9 nucleotides matching TRBD1. V was pared by 6 bases and J by 4 bases, with 9 bases of the junction left unmatched. The CDR3 covers 15 residues. Germline V lookup: CDR1 SNHLY, CDR2 FYNNEI.

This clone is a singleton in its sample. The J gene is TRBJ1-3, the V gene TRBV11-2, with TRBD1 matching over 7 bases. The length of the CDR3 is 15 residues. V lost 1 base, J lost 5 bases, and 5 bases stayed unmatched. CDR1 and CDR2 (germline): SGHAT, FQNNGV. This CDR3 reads CASSLGRGLRNTIYF. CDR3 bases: TGTGCCAGCAGCTTAGGGAGGGGGCTCAGAAACACCATATATTTT.

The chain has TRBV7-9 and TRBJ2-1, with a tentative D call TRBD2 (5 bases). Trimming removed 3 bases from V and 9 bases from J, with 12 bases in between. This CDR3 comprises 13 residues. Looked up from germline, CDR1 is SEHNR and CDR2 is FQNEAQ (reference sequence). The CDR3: CASSFQGEGEQFF. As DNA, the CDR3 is TGTGCCAGCAGCTTTCAAGGTGAGGGTGAGCAGTTCTTC.

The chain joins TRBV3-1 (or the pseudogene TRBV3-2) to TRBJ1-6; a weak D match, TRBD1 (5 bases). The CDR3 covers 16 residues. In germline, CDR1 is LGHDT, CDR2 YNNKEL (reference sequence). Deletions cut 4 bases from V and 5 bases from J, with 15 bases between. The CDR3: CASSRAGNFDNSPLHF. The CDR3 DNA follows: TGTGCCAGCAGCCGGGCAGGGAACTTTGATAATTCACCCCTCCACTTT.

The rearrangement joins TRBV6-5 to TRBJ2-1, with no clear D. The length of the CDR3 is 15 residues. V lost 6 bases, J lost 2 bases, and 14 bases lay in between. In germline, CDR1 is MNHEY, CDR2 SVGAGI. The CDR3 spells CASSPDLGAYNEQFF. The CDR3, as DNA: TGTGCCAGCAGCCCCGACTTGGGTGCCTACAATGAGCAGTTCTTC.

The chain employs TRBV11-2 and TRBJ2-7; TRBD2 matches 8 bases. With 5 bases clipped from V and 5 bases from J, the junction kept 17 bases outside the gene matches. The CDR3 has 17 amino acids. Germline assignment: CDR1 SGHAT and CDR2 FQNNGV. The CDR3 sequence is CASSPLIDRGGPNEQYF. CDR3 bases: TGTGCCAGCAGCCCCCTTATAGACCGGGGGGGGCCCAACGAGCAGTACTTC. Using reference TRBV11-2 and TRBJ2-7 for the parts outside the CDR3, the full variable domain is EAGVAQSPRYKIIEKRQSVAFWCNPISGHATLYWYQQILGQGPKLLIQFQNNGVVDDSQLPKDRFSAERLKGVDSTLKIQPAKLEDSAVYLCASSPLIDRGGPNEQYFGPGTRLTVT.

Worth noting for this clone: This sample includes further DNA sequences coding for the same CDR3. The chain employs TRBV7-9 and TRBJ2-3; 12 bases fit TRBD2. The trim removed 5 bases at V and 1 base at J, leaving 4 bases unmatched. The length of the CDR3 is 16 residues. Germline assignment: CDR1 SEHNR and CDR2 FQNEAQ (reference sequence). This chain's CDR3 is CASSPRLAGGTDTQYF. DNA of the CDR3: TGTGCCAGCAGCCCAAGACTAGCGGGGGGCACAGATACGCAGTATTTT.

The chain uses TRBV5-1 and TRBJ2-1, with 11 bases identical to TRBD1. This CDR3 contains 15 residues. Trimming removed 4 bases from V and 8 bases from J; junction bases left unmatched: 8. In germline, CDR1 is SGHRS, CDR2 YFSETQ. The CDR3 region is CASSPGQGAGDEQFF. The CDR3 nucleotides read TGCGCCAGCAGCCCTGGACAGGGGGCGGGGGATGAGCAGTTCTTC.

The CDR3 DNA sequence: TGTGCCAGCAGTTCCGCCGAAGCGGGGAATGAAAAACTGTTTTTT. This codes for CASSSAEAGNEKLFF. This chain joins TRBV6-6 and TRBJ1-4; D gene ambiguous. The length of the CDR3 is 15 residues. Germline lookup yields CDR1 MNHNY and CDR2 SVGAGI (reference sequence). V gave up 4 bases and J gave up 5 bases, with 14 bases separating them.

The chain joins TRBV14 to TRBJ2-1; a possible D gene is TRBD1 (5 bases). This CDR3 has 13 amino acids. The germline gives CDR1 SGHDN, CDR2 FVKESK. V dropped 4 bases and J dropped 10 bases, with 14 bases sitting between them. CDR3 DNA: TGTGCCAGCAGCCCCCCTATTAGGGGCGAGCAGTTCTTC. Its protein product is CASSPPIRGEQFF.

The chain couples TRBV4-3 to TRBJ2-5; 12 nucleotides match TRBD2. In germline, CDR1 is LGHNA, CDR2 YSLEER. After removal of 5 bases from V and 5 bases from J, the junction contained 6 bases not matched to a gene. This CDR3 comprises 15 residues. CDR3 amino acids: CASSFRLAGEETQYF. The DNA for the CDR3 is TGCGCCAGCAGCTTCCGACTAGCGGGGGAGGAGACCCAGTACTTC.

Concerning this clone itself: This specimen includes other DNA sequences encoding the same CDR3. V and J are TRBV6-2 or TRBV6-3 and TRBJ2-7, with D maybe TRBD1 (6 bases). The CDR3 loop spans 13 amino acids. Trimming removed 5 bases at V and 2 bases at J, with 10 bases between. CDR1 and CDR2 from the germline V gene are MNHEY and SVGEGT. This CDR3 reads CASSRTAPYEQYF. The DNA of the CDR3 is TGTGCCAGCAGTCGGACAGCCCCCTACGAGCAGTACTTC.

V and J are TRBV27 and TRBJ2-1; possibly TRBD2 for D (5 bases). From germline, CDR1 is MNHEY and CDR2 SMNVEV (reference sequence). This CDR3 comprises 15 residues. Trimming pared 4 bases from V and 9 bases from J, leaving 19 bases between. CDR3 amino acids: CASSSFGLLSGEQFF. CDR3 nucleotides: TGTGCCAGCAGTTCCTTCGGACTCCTTTCGGGTGAGCAGTTCTTC.

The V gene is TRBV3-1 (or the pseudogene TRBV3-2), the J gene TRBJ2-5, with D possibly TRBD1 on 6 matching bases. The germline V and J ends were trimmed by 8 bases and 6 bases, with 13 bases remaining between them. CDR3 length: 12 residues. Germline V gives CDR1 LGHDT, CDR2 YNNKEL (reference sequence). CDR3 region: CASDSGVQTQYF. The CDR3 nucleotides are TGTGCCAGCGATTCAGGGGTTCAGACCCAGTACTTC.

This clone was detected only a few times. CDR3 sequence reads: CASSPRTSGTDTQYF. The CDR3 DNA reads as TGTGCCAGCAGCCCCAGGACTAGCGGCACAGATACGCAGTATTTT. The V call is TRBV5-4, the J call TRBJ2-3, with 9 nucleotides matching TRBD2. Germline V gene lookup returns CDR1 SGHNT and CDR2 YYREEE (reference sequence). The CDR3 has 15 residues. After removal of 4 bases from V and 1 base from J, the junction contained 4 bases not matched to a gene.